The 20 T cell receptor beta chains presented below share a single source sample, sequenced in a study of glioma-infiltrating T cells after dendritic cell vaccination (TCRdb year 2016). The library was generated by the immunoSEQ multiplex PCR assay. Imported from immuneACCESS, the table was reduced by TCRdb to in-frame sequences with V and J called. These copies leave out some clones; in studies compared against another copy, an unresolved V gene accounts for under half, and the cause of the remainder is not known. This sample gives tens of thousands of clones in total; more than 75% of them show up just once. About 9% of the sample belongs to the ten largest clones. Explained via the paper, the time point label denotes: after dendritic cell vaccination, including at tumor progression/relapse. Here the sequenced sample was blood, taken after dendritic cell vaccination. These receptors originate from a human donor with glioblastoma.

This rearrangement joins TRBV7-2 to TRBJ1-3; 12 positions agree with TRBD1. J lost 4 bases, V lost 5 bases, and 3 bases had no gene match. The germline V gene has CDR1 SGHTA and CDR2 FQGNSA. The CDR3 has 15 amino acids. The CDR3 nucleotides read TGTGCCAGCAGCCCGGGACAGGGGGCAGGAAACACCATATATTTT. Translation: CASSPGQGAGNTIYF.

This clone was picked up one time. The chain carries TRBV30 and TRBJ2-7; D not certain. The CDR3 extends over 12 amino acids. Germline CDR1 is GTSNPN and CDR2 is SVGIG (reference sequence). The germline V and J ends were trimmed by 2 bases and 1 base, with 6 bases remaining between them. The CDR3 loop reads CAWSTASYEQYF. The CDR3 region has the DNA TGTGCCTGGAGTACAGCTTCCTACGAGCAGTACTTC.

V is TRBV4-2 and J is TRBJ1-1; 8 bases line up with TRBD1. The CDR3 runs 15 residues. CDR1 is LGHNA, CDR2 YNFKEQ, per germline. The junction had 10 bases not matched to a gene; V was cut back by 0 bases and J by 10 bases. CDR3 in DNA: TGTGCCAGCAGCCAAGACGGACAGGGCGTCGGTAGAGCTTTCTTT. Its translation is CASSQDGQGVGRAFF.

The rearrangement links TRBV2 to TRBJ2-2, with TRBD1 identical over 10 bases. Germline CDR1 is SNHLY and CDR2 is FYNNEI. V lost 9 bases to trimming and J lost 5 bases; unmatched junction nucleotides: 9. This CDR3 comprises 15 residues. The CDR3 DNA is TGTGCCAGATCGAAGGACAGGGGGATAACCGGGGAGCTGTTTTTT. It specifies CARSKDRGITGELFF. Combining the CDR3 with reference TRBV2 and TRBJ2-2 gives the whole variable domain EPEVTQTPSHQVTQMGQEVILRCVPISNHLYFYWYRQILGQKVEFLVSFYNNEISEKSEIFDDQFSVERPDGSNFTLKIRSTKLEDSAMYFCARSKDRGITGELFFGEGSRLTVL.

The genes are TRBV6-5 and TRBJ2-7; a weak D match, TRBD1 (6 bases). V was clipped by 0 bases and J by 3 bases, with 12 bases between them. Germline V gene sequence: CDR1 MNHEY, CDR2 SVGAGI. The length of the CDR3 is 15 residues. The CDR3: CASSYSKDRGYEQYF. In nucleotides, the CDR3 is TGTGCCAGCAGTTACTCTAAGGACAGAGGCTACGAGCAGTACTTC.

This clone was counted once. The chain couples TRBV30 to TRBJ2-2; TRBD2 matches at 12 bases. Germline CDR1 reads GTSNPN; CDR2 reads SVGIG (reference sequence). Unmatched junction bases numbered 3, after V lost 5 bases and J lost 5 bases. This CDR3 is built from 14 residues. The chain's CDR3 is CAWGLAGRTGELFF. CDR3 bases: TGTGCCTGGGGACTAGCGGGGAGGACCGGGGAGCTGTTTTTT. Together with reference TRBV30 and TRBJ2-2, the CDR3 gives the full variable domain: SQTIHQWPATLVQPVGSPLSLECTVEGTSNPNLYWYRQAAGRGLQLLFYSVGIGQISSEVPQNLSASRPQDRQFILSSKKLLLSDSGFYLCAWGLAGRTGELFFGEGSRLTVL.

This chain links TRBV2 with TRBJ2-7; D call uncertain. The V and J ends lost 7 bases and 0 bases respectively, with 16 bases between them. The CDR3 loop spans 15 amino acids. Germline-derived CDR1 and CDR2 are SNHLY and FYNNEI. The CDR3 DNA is TGTGCCAGCAAAGTAGACAATCTTAACTCCTACGAGCAGTACTTC. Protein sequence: CASKVDNLNSYEQYF.

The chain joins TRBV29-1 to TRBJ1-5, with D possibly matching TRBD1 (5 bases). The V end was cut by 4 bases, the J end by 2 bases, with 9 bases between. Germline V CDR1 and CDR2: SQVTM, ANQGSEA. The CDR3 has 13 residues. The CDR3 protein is CSVAGARNQPQHF. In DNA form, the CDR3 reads TGCAGCGTTGCTGGGGCCCGCAATCAGCCCCAGCATTTT.

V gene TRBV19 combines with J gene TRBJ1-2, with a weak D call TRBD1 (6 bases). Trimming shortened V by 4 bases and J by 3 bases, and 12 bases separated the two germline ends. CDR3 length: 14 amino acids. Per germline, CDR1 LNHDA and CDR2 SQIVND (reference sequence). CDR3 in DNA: TGTGCCAGTAGTAACCAGGGGATCCACTATGGCTACACCTTC. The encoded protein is CASSNQGIHYGYTF.

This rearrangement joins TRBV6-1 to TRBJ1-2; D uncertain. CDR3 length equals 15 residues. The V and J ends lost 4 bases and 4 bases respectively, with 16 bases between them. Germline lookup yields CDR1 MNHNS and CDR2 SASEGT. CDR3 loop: CASSAVDGILYGYTF. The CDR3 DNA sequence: TGTGCCAGCAGTGCAGTGGACGGGATCCTCTATGGCTACACCTTC.

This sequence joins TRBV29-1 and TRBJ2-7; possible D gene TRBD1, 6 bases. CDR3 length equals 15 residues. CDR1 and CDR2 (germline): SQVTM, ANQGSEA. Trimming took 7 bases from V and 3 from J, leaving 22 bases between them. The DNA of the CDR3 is TGCAGCGCCCGAGGACAGACACCGAACTACTACGAGCAGTACTTC. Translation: CSARGQTPNYYEQYF.

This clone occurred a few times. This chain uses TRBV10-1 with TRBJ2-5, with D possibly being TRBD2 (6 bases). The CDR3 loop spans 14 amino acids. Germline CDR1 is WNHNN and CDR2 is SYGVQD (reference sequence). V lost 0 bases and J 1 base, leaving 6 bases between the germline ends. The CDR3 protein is CASSESSGQETQYF. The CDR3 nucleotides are TGCGCCAGCAGTGAGTCTAGCGGCCAAGAGACCCAGTACTTC.

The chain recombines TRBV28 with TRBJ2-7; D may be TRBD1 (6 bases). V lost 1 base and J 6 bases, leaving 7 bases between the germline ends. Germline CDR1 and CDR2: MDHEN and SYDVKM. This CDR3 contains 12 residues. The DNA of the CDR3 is TGTGCCAGCAGTTTATTACAGGGCGAGCAGTACTTC. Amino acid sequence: CASSLLQGEQYF.

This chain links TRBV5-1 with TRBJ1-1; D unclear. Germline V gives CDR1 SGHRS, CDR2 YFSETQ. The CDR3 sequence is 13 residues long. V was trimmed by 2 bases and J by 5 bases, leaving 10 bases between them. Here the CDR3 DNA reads TGCGCCAGCAGCTTAAAGGGAGGGACTGAAGCTTTCTTT. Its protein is CASSLKGGTEAFF.

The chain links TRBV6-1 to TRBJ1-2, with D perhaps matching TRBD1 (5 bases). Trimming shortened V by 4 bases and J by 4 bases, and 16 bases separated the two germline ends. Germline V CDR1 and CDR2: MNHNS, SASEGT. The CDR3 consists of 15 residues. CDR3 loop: CASSGVGGTAYGYTF. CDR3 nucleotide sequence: TGTGCCAGCAGTGGAGTGGGCGGGACTGCCTATGGCTACACCTTC.

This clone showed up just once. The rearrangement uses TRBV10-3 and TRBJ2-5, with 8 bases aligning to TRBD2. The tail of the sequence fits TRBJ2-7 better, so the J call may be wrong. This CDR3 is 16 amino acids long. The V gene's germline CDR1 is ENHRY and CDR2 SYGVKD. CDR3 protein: CAISVLRGVVDYEQYF. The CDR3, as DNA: TGTGCCATCAGTGTATTGCGGGGGGTGGTCGATTACGAGCAGTACTTC.

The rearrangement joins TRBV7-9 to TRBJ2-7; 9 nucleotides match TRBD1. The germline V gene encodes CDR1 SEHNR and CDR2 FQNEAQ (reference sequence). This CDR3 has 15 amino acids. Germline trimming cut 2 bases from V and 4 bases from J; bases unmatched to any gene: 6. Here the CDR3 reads CASSLTWDRVYEQYF. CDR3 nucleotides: TGTGCCAGCAGCTTAACGTGGGACAGGGTGTACGAGCAGTACTTC.

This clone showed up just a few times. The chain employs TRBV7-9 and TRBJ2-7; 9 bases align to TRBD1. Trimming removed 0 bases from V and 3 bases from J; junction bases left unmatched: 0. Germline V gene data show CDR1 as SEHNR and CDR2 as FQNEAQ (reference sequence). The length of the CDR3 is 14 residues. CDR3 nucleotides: TGTGCCAGCAGCTTAGCGGGACAGGGCTACGAGCAGTACTTC. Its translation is CASSLAGQGYEQYF.

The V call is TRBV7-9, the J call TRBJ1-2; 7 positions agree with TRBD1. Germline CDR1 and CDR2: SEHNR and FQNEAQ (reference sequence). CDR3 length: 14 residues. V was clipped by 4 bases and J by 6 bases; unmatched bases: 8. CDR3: CASSSGQPKDGYTF. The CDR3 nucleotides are TGTGCCAGCAGCTCGGGACAGCCGAAAGATGGCTACACCTTC.

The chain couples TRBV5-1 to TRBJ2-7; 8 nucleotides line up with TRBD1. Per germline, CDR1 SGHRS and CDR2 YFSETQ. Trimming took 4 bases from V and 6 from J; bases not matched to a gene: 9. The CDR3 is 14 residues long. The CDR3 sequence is CASSIDRGGGEQYF. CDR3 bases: TGCGCCAGCAGCATTGACAGGGGAGGAGGCGAGCAGTACTTC.